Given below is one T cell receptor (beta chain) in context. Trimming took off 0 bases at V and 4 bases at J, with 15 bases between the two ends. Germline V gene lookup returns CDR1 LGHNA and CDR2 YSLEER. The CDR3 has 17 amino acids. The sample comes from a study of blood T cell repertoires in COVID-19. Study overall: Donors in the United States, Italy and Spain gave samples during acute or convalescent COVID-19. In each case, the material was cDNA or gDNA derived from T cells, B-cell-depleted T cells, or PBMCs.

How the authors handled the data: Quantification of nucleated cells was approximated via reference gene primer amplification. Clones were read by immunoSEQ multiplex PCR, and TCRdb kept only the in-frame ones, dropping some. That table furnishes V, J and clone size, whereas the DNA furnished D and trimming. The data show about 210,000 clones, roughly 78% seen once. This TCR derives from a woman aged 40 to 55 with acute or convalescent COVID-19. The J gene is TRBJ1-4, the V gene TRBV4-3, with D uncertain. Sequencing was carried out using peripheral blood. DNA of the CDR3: TGCGCCAGCAGCCAAGATCAGAGAGGAGGGCTTAATGAAAAACTGTTTTTT. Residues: CASSQDQRGGLNEKLFF.